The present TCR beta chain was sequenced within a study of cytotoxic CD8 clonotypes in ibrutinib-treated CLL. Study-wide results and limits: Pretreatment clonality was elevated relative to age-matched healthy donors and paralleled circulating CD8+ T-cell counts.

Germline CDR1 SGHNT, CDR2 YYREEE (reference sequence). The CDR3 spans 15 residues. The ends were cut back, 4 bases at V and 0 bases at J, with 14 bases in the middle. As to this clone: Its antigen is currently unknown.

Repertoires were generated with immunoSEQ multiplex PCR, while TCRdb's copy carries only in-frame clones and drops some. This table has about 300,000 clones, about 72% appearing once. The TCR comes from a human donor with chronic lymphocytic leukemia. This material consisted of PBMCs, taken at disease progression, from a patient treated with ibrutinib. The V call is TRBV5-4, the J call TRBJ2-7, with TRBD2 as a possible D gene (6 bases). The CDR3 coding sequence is TGTGCCAGCAGCCAGACCGGGACTTACTCCTACGAGCAGTACTTC. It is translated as CASSQTGTYSYEQYF. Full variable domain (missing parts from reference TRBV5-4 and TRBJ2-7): ETGVTQSPTHLIKTRGQQVTLRCSSQSGHNTVSWYQQALGQGPQFIFQYYREEENGRGNFPPRFSGLQFPNYSSELNVNALELDDSALYLCASSQTGTYSYEQYFGPGTRLTVT.